Below, 18 T cell receptor beta chains from the same sample are listed, as sequenced in a study of control samples from healthy donors and cancer patients (TCRdb year 2020). The method was the immunoSEQ multiplex PCR assay. Entries here come from immuneACCESS through TCRdb and include only in-frame sequences with V and J called. Some clones fail to appear in such tables; in the studies checked, an unresolved V gene covers under half of the shortfall, and the cause of the remainder is unknown. The sample has approximately 85,000 clones on record, roughly nine tenths of them singletons. The top ten constitute roughly 7.2% of the sample. Sequencing was done on a sample of blood. The receptors here all came from a woman aged 60-75 years in good health.

The genes are TRBV6-2 or TRBV6-3 and TRBJ1-5; possibly TRBD1 for D (6 bases). V lost 2 bases and J lost 5, with 13 bases in between. This CDR3 region has 15 residues. Per the germline V gene, CDR1 is MNHEY and CDR2 is SVGEGT. This CDR3 is CASSYPPGEDQPQHF. The CDR3 DNA reads TGTGCCAGCAGTTACCCGCCAGGGGAGGATCAGCCCCAGCATTTT.

The chain links TRBV18 to TRBJ1-2; D is unresolved. Per the germline V gene, CDR1 is KGHSH and CDR2 is LQKENI. Deletions cut 2 bases from V and 13 bases from J, with 17 bases between. The CDR3 has 13 amino acids. The CDR3 region is CASSPSTMPVSTF. In DNA, the CDR3 is TGTGCCAGCTCACCATCGACAATGCCGGTGTCCACCTTC.

The chain has TRBV4-1 and TRBJ2-5; a weak D match, TRBD2 (6 bases). Germline-derived CDR1 and CDR2 are MGHRA and YSYEKL. The CDR3 spans 17 residues. V was cut by 1 base and J by 1 base, with 16 bases left in between. The CDR3 here is CASSQALAHSGQETQYF. The CDR3 nucleotides are TGCGCCAGCAGCCAAGCCCTGGCCCATAGCGGCCAAGAGACCCAGTACTTC.

The gene calls are TRBV3-1 (or the pseudogene TRBV3-2) and TRBJ2-3; 12 bases fit TRBD2. CDR3 length: 17 residues. Per germline, CDR1 LGHDT and CDR2 YNNKEL (reference sequence). After removal of 1 base from V and 1 base from J, the junction contained 3 bases not matched to a gene. CDR3 in amino acids: CASSQGTSGVRTDTQYF. The CDR3 DNA reads as TGTGCCAGCAGCCAAGGGACTAGCGGGGTCCGCACAGATACGCAGTATTTT.

The chain links TRBV6-5 to TRBJ2-7; D is perhaps TRBD1 (6 bases). Trimming stripped 2 bases from V and 1 base from J, with 9 bases between. Germline-derived CDR1 and CDR2 are MNHEY and SVGAGI. This CDR3 comprises 14 residues. DNA for the CDR3: TGTGCCAGCAGTTACACAGGGACGTCCTACGAGCAGTACTTC. Protein: CASSYTGTSYEQYF.

This sequence joins TRBV4-1 and TRBJ2-1; D not resolved. CDR1 is MGHRA and CDR2 is YSYEKL in the germline V gene. The CDR3 runs to 17 residues. Trimming left V 7 bases short and J 4 bases short, with 23 bases between. CDR3 in amino acids: CASNRLGLVTSYNEQFF. The CDR3 bases are TGCGCCAGCAACCGGCTAGGTTTAGTGACGTCTTACAATGAGCAGTTCTTC.

This chain links TRBV10-2 with TRBJ1-2; D may be TRBD1 (6 bases). The CDR3 spans 16 residues. Germline CDR1 and CDR2: WSHSY and SAAADI. V was trimmed by 0 bases and J by 4 bases, leaving 15 bases between them. The CDR3 nucleotides read TGCGCCAGCAGTGAGTCGAGAGGGGGAGTAGGCTATGGCTACACCTTC. Its protein is CASSESRGGVGYGYTF.

V and J are TRBV7-2 and TRBJ1-1; 7 nucleotides align to TRBD1. V trimming: 4 bases; J trimming: 5 bases; junction bases outside the gene matches: 7. The V gene's germline CDR1 is SGHTA and CDR2 FQGNSA. The CDR3 spans 14 residues. The CDR3 DNA reads as TGTGCCAGCAGCTCCCGGGACAGCTGGACTGAAGCTTTCTTT. Translated: CASSSRDSWTEAFF.

The CDR3 region has the DNA TGTGCCAGCAGCCAAAAGACATCCAATGAGCAGTTCTTC. The encoded protein is CASSQKTSNEQFF. The V gene is TRBV4-2, the J gene TRBJ2-1, with D unresolved. CDR1 and CDR2 from the germline V gene are LGHNA and YNFKEQ. The germline V and J ends were trimmed by 2 bases and 6 bases, with 8 bases remaining between them. The CDR3 is 13 residues long.

The chain employs TRBV3-1 (or the pseudogene TRBV3-2) and TRBJ2-7; 7 bases match TRBD1. The junction had 4 bases not matched to a gene; V was cut back by 4 bases and J by 1 base. CDR1 is LGHDT and CDR2 is YNNKEL in the germline V gene (reference sequence). This CDR3 comprises 14 residues. CDR3 bases: TGTGCCAGCAGCCGACAGGGTGTGTCCTACGAGCAGTACTTC. Protein product: CASSRQGVSYEQYF.

The chain links TRBV29-1 to TRBJ2-3; TRBD1 aligns across 10 bases. The length of the CDR3 is 14 residues. In germline, CDR1 is SQVTM, CDR2 ANQGSEA. V lost 6 bases, J lost 2 bases, and 5 bases stayed unmatched. The chain's CDR3 is CSVPGQGITDTQYF. In nucleotides, the CDR3 is TGCAGCGTGCCGGGACAGGGGATCACAGATACGCAGTATTTT.

This chain uses TRBV27 with TRBJ1-1; D uncertain. V lost 4 bases to trimming and J lost 0 bases, with 9 bases between them. Germline lookup yields CDR1 MNHEY and CDR2 SMNVEV (reference sequence). The length of the CDR3 is 14 residues. CDR3 nucleotides: TGTGCCAGCAGTTCCAATCGGGTGAACACTGAAGCTTTCTTT. It codes for CASSSNRVNTEAFF.

The chain uses TRBV5-1 and TRBJ2-5; TRBD2 matches 7 bases. Germline V gene data show CDR1 as SGHRS and CDR2 as YFSETQ. Germline trimming cut 1 base from V and 5 bases from J; bases unmatched to any gene: 8. This CDR3 region has 15 residues. Here the CDR3 reads CASSLTGGSEETQYF. DNA for the CDR3: TGCGCCAGCAGCTTGACGGGGGGTAGTGAGGAGACCCAGTACTTC.

This sequence joins TRBV5-1 and TRBJ2-7; 12 nucleotides align to TRBD2. This CDR3 comprises 16 residues. CDR1 is SGHRS, CDR2 YFSETQ, per germline. With V trimmed by 0 bases and J by 4 bases, 5 bases remained unmatched. CDR3 region: CASSLGTSGISYEQYF. CDR3 in DNA: TGCGCCAGCAGCTTGGGGACTAGCGGGATCTCTTACGAGCAGTACTTC.

The rearrangement joins TRBV7-2 to TRBJ2-1, with TRBD2 as a possible D gene (5 bases). The CDR3 totals 14 residues. Germline loops: CDR1 SGHTA, CDR2 FQGNSA. V lost 1 base and J 4 bases, leaving 8 bases between the germline ends. CDR3 sequence: CASSLGRGYNEQFF. The DNA of the CDR3 is TGTGCCAGCAGCTTAGGAAGAGGGTACAATGAGCAGTTCTTC.

Here the CDR3 reads CATSPGGGEGNSPLHF. CDR3 in DNA: TGTGCCACCTCCCCTGGAGGAGGGGAAGGTAATTCACCCCTCCACTTT. The genes are TRBV21-1 and TRBJ1-6. TRBV21-1 corresponds to a pseudogene. This CDR3 is built from 16 residues.

J is TRBJ2-2 and V is TRBV19; 7 nucleotides match TRBD1. Germline V gives CDR1 LNHDA, CDR2 SQIVND (reference sequence). The length of the CDR3 is 14 residues. The junction had 5 bases not matched to a gene; V was cut back by 10 bases and J by 0 bases. The CDR3 region has the DNA TGTGCCACCTTGGACAGGTCGAACACCGGGGAGCTGTTTTTT. It codes for CATLDRSNTGELFF. Complete variable domain (other parts from reference TRBV19 and TRBJ2-2): DGGITQSPKYLFRKEGQNVTLSCEQNLNHDAMYWYRQDPGQGLRLIYYSQIVNDFQKGDIAEGYSVSREKKESFPLTVTSAQKNPTAFYLCATLDRSNTGELFFGEGSRLTVL.

This rearrangement joins TRBV9 to TRBJ2-1; 9 nucleotides match TRBD2. The V gene end was trimmed by 4 bases and the J gene end by 2 bases; junction bases not matched to a gene: 7. There are 16 residues in the CDR3. Germline CDR1 SGDLS, CDR2 YYNGEE. DNA for the CDR3: TGTGCCAGCAGCCCGACTAGCGGATTACCCTACAATGAGCAGTTCTTC. This gives the protein CASSPTSGLPYNEQFF.